This TCR beta chain is drawn from a study of blood T cell repertoires in COVID-19. Study summary: Sample material is recorded as cDNA or gDNA derived from T cells, B-cell-depleted T cells, or PBMCs.

The CDR3 spans 16 residues. The V gene's germline CDR1 is SGHTA and CDR2 FQGNSA. With 5 bases clipped from V and 1 base from J, the junction kept 6 bases outside the gene matches. Assay: immunoSEQ multiplex PCR; the TCRdb copy retains only in-frame clones and omits some. The sample lists fewer than 400,000 clones; 65% to 85% were seen once. This receptor was taken from a man younger than 40 with active or convalescent COVID-19. The gene calls are TRBV7-2 and TRBJ2-1; 9 nucleotides match TRBD2. Source material: peripheral blood. CDR3 amino acids: CASSAGLAGSYNEQFF. The CDR3 coding sequence is TGTGCCAGCAGCGCAGGGCTAGCGGGGTCCTACAATGAGCAGTTCTTC.